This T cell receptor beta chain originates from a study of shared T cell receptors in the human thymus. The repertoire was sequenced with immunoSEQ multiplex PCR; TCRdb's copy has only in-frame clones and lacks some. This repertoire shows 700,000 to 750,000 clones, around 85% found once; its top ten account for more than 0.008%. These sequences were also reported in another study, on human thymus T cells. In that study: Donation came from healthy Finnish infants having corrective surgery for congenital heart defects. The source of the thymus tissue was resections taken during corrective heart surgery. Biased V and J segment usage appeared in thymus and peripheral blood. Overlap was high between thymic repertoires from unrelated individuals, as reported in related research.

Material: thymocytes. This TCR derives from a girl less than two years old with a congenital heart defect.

The CDR3 loop reads CASSPDRYSNQPQHF. The CDR3 DNA sequence: TGTGCCAGCTCCCCCGACAGGTACAGCAATCAGCCCCAGCATTTT. V usage is TRBV18 and J usage is TRBJ1-5, with D maybe TRBD1 (6 bases). CDR1 and CDR2 from the germline V gene are KGHSH and LQKENI. Trimming removed 6 bases at V and 1 base at J, with 13 bases between. CDR3 length equals 15 residues.